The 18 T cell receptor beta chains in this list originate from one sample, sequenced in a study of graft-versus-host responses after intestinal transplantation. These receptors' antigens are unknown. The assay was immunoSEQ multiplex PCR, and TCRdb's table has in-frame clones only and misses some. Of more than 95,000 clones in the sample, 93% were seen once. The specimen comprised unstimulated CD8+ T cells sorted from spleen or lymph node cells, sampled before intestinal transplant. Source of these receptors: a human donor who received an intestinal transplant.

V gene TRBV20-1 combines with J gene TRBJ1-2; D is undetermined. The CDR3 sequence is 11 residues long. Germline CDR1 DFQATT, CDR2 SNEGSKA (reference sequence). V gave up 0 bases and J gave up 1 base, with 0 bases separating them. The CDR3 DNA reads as TGCAGTGCTAGAGATAACTATGGCTACACCTTC. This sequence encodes CSARDNYGYTF.

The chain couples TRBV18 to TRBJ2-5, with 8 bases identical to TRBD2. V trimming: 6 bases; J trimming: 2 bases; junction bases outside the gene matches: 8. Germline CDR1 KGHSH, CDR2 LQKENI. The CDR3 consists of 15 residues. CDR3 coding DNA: TGTGCCAGCTCCACACCGGGGGGGAAACAAGAGACCCAGTACTTC. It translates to CASSTPGGKQETQYF. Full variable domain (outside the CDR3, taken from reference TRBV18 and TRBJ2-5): NAGVMQNPRHLVRRRGQEARLRCSPMKGHSHVYWYRQLPEEGLKFMVYLQKENIIDESGMPKERFSAEFPKEGPSILRIQQVVRGDSAAYFCASSTPGGKQETQYFGPGTRLLVL.

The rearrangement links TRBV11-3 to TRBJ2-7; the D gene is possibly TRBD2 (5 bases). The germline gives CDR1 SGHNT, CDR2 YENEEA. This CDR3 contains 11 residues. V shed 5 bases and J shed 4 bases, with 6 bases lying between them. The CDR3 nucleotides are TGTGCCAGCAGCCGCGGGTACGAGCAGTACTTC. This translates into CASSRGYEQYF.

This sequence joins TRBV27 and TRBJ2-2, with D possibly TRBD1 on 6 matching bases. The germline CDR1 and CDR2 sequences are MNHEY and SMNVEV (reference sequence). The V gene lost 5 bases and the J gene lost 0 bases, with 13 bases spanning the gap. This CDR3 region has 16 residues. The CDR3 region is CASSTAGTPNTGELFF. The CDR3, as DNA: TGTGCCAGCAGTACCGCCGGGACACCGAACACCGGGGAGCTGTTTTTT.

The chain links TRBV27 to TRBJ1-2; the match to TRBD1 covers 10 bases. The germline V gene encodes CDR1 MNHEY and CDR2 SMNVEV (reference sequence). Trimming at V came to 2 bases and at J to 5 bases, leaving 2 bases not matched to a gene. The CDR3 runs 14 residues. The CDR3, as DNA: TGTGCCAGCAGTTTAATGGGACAGGGGTATGGCTACACCTTC. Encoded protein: CASSLMGQGYGYTF.

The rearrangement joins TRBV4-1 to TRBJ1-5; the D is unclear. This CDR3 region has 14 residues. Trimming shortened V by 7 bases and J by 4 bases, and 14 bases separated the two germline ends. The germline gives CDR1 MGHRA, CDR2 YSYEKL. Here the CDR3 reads CASNHRHSNQPQHF. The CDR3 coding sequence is TGCGCCAGCAACCATAGGCACAGTAATCAGCCCCAGCATTTT.

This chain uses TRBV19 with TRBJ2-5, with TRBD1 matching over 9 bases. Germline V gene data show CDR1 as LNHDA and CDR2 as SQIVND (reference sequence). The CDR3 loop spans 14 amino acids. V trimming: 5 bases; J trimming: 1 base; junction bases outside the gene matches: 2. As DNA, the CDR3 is TGTGCCAGTAGTTCGGACAGGGGCCAAGAGACCCAGTACTTC. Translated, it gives CASSSDRGQETQYF.

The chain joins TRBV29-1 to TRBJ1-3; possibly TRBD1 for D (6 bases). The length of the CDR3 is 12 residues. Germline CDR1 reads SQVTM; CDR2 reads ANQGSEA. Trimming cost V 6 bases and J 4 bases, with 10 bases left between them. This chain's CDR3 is CSVIGQGNTIYF. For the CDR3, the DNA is TGCAGCGTCATTGGACAGGGAAACACCATATATTTT. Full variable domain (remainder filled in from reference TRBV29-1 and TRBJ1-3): SAVISQKPSRDICQRGTSLTIQCQVDSQVTMMFWYRQQPGQSLTLIATANQGSEATYESGFVIDKFPISRPNLTFSTLTVSNMSPEDSSIYLCSVIGQGNTIYFGEGSWLTVV.

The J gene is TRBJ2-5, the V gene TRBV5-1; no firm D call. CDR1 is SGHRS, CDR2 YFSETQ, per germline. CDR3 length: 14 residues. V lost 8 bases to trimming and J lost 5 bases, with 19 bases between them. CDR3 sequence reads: CASQAAEIWETQYF. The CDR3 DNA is TGCGCCAGTCAAGCCGCAGAAATTTGGGAGACCCAGTACTTC.

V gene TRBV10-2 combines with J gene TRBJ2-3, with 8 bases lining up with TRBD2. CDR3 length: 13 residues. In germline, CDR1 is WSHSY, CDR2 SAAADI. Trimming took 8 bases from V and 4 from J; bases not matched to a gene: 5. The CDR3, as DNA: TGCGCCAGCGCCGACGGGGGGGCAGATACGCAGTATTTT. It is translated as CASADGGADTQYF.

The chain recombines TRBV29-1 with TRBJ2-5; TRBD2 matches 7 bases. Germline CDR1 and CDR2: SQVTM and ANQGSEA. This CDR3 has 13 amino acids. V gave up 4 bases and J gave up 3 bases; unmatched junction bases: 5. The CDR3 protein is CSVGGGQKETQYF. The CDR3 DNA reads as TGCAGCGTTGGGGGGGGTCAGAAAGAGACCCAGTACTTC.

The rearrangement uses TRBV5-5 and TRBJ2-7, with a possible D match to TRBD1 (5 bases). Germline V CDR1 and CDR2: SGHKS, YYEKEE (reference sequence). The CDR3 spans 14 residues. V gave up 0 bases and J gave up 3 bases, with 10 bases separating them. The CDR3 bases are TGTGCCAGCAGCTTGGCAGGGCCCTACTACGAGCAGTACTTC. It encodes CASSLAGPYYEQYF.

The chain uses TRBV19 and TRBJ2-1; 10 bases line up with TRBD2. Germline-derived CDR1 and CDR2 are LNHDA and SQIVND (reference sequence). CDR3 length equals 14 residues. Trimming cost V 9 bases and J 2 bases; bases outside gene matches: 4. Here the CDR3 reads CASQSGGAYNEQFF. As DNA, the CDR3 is TGTGCCAGCCAGAGCGGGGGGGCCTACAATGAGCAGTTCTTC.

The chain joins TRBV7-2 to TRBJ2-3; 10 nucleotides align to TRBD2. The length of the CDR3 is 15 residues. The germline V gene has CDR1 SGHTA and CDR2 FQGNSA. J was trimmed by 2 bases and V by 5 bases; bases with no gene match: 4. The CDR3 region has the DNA TGTGCCAGCAGCATGACTAGCGGGCCCACAGATACGCAGTATTTT. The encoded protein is CASSMTSGPTDTQYF.

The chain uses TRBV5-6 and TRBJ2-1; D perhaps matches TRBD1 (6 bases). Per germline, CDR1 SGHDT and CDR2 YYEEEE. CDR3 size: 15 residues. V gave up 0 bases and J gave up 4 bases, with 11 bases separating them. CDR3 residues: CASSLGQEPYNEQFF. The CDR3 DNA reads TGTGCCAGCAGCTTGGGACAGGAACCTTACAATGAGCAGTTCTTC. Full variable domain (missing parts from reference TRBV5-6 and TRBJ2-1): DAGVTQSPTHLIKTRGQQVTLRCSPKSGHDTVSWYQQALGQGPQFIFQYYEEEERQRGNFPDRFSGHQFPNYSSELNVNALLLGDSALYLCASSLGQEPYNEQFFGPGTRLTVL.

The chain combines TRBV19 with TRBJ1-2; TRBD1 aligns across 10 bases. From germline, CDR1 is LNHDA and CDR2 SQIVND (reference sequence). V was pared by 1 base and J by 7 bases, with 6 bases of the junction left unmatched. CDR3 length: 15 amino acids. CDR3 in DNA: TGTGCCAGTAGTATAGCAGCGACAGGGGGCGGTGGCTACACCTTC. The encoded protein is CASSIAATGGGGYTF.

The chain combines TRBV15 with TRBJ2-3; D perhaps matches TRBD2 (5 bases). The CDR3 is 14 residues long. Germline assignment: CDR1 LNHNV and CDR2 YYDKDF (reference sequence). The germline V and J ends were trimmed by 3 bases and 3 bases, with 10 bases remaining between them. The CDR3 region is CATSRYGETDTQYF. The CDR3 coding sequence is TGTGCCACCAGCAGGTACGGGGAAACAGATACGCAGTATTTT.

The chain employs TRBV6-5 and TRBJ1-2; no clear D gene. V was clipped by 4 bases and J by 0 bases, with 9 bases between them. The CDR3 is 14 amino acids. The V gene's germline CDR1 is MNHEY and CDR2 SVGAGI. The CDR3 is CASSLKPSNYGYTF. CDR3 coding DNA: TGTGCCAGCAGTTTAAAGCCGTCTAACTATGGCTACACCTTC.